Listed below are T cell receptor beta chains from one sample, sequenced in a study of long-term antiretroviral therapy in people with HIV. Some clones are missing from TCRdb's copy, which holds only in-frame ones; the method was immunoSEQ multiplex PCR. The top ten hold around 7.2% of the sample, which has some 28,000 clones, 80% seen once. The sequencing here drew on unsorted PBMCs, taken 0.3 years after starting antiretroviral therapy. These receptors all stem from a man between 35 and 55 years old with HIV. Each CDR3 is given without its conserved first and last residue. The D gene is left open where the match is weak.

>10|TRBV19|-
ASSRRAETQY
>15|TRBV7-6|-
ASSFSAGYSSHSPLH
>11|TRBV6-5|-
ASSSGLNYGYT
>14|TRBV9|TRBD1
ASRQGADSGANVLT
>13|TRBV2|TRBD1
ASSEVQGARGELF
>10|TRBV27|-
ASSLDTGELF
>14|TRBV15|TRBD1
ATSRPGQTSSYEQY
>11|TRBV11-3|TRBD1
ASSLSGTDDKF
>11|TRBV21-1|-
ASSKGALEEAF
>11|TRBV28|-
ASSLGGQETQY
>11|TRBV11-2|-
ASSFPLTDTQY
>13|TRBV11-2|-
ASSLGSGAQSPLH
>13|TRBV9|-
ASSVGGDPRNTIY
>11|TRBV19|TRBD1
ASSPATGYGYT
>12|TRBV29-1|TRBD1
SGAQGADKNIQY